This T cell receptor (beta chain) was documented in a study of identical twins. Study conclusions and caveats: Among beta out-of-frame sequences, excess sharing between twins appeared weaker. Diverse VJ usage suggested most zero-insertion clonotypes were not invariant T cells. Within monozygotic twins, out-of-frame TCR alpha sharing was underestimated by the models.

This CDR3 region has 12 residues. The V gene lost 5 bases and the J gene lost 4 bases, with 8 bases spanning the gap. Germline CDR1 and CDR2: SGHRS and YFSETQ. In TCRdb, the 5' RACE reads were re-called with MiXCR into one record per CDR3 protein. The sample yields about 720,000 distinct CDR3 sequences, roughly 8% seen once. About this clonotype: Its antigen is not identified.

These sequences were also reported in another study, on yellow fever vaccine responses in identical twins.

The receptor comes from a woman aged 18-29 years in good health. The specimen was PBMCs. This chain joins TRBV5-1 and TRBJ2-3, with D unresolved. In DNA form, the CDR3 reads TGCGCCAGCAGACCCGTCTCAGATACGCAGTATTTT. Translation gives CASRPVSDTQYF.